Following are 25 T cell receptor beta chains from one sample sequenced in a study of beta chain features in type 1 diabetes. Study conclusions and caveats: TCRB CDR3s were moderately but significantly shorter in Type 1 diabetes patients in all four CD4+ subsets.

Expressed TCRB transcripts were sequenced because the entire RNA isolate underwent reverse transcription. Assay used: immunoSEQ multiplex PCR; TCRdb lists only in-frame clones, some missing. Of 40,000 to 65,000 clones in the sample, around 60% were seen once. No antigen has been assigned to these receptors. Sequencing was performed on stem cell memory CD4+ T cells from blood. The receptors were sampled from a woman between 25 and 40 years old with type 1 diabetes.

This clone occurred a few times. J is TRBJ1-1 and V is TRBV6-6; unclear D gene. Germline CDR1 MNHNY, CDR2 SVGAGI (reference sequence). This CDR3 region has 11 residues. Trimming stripped 3 bases from V and 5 bases from J, with 4 bases between. The CDR3 reads CASSYQTEAFF. DNA of the CDR3: TGTGCCAGCAGTTATCAGACTGAAGCTTTCTTT.

The chain couples TRBV11-2 to TRBJ1-1, with D possibly being TRBD1 (5 bases). Trimming removed 5 bases at V and 0 bases at J, with 13 bases between. There are 15 residues in the CDR3. Germline CDR1 SGHAT, CDR2 FQNNGV. The CDR3 DNA reads TGTGCCAGCAGCCTACAGACAGCCATGAACACTGAAGCTTTCTTT. It translates to CASSLQTAMNTEAFF.

In nucleotides, the CDR3 is TGTGCCAGCAGCTTAGGCCAGGTGACCGGGGAGCTGTTTTTT. Translation: CASSLGQVTGELFF. The gene calls are TRBV7-9 and TRBJ2-2; D is undetermined. Trimming took off 1 base at V and 5 bases at J, with 8 bases between the two ends. Germline CDR1 and CDR2: SEHNR and FQNEAQ (reference sequence). The CDR3 runs to 14 residues.

The chain joins TRBV15 to TRBJ1-2; perhaps TRBD1 as D (6 bases). The CDR3 sequence is 16 residues long. Germline CDR1 reads LNHNV; CDR2 reads YYDKDF (reference sequence). V dropped 0 bases and J dropped 7 bases, with 18 bases sitting between them. Here the CDR3 DNA reads TGTGCCACCAGCAGAGATGAGCAGGGGTTAGTTGGTGGCTACACCTTC. This sequence encodes CATSRDEQGLVGGYTF.

This rearrangement joins TRBV27 to TRBJ1-4; TRBD1 matches 7 bases. V lost 4 bases, J lost 7 bases, and 9 bases stayed unmatched. The germline V gene has CDR1 MNHEY and CDR2 SMNVEV (reference sequence). The CDR3 has 15 residues. The CDR3 DNA sequence: TGTGCCAGCAGTTCAGCGTTGACAGGGATTGAAAAACTGTTTTTT. Translating it yields CASSSALTGIEKLFF.

This clone was picked up one time. V is TRBV7-9 and J is TRBJ1-3; D is perhaps TRBD1 (5 bases). CDR1 and CDR2 (germline): SEHNR, FQNEAQ (reference sequence). The CDR3 is made up of 13 amino acids. With 0 bases removed from V and 8 bases from J, the gap between germline ends came to 8 bases. As DNA, the CDR3 is TGTGCCAGCAGCTTAGCGGGGGAGGACACCATATATTTT. This gives the protein CASSLAGEDTIYF.

Concerning this clone itself: This sample includes further DNA sequences coding for the same CDR3. The CDR3 coding sequence is TGTGCCAGCAGTCTCACAGGAGGAAACACCATATATTTT. As protein: CASSLTGGNTIYF. V gene TRBV27 combines with J gene TRBJ1-3, with D possibly matching TRBD1 (5 bases). CDR3 length equals 13 residues. CDR1 MNHEY and CDR2 SMNVEV come from the germline V gene (reference sequence). The V end lost 5 bases, the J end lost 4 bases, and 9 bases lay between the germline ends.

This clone occurred a few times. This chain connects TRBV5-1 to TRBJ2-3; the D is unclear. The V gene's germline CDR1 is SGHRS and CDR2 YFSETQ. CDR3 length: 14 amino acids. The ends were cut back, 0 bases at V and 2 bases at J, with 7 bases in the middle. The CDR3 sequence: CASSLARLTDTQYF. CDR3 bases: TGCGCCAGCAGCTTGGCACGACTCACAGATACGCAGTATTTT.

This clone was observed once. V usage is TRBV19 and J usage is TRBJ1-1, with a weak D call TRBD1 (5 bases). V was pared by 6 bases and J by 3 bases, with 11 bases between. This CDR3 region has 13 residues. Germline V lookup: CDR1 LNHDA, CDR2 SQIVND (reference sequence). In DNA form, the CDR3 reads TGTGCCAGTAGGCAGGGATACTACACTGAAGCTTTCTTT. Translating gives CASRQGYYTEAFF.

This clone was recorded a few times. V gene TRBV27 combines with J gene TRBJ1-5; unclear D gene. Trimming removed 1 base from V and 6 bases from J, with 10 bases in between. Germline V lookup: CDR1 MNHEY, CDR2 SMNVEV (reference sequence). The CDR3 runs 14 residues. The CDR3 is CASSLWPRTQPQHF. In nucleotides, the CDR3 is TGTGCCAGCAGTTTATGGCCCCGTACTCAGCCCCAGCATTTT.

This clone occurred a few times. This chain joins TRBV19 and TRBJ1-5; TRBD1 aligns across 9 bases. The CDR3 is 17 residues long. Germline CDR1 and CDR2: LNHDA and SQIVND (reference sequence). With 3 bases clipped from V and 5 bases from J, the junction kept 11 bases outside the gene matches. CDR3 amino acids: CASSMDMGTGSYQPQHF. CDR3 bases: TGTGCCAGTAGTATGGATATGGGGACAGGGTCCTATCAGCCCCAGCATTTT.

In its sample, this clone was seen once. This chain links TRBV18 with TRBJ2-1; D ambiguous. The germline gives CDR1 KGHSH, CDR2 LQKENI. Trimming stripped 6 bases from V and 4 bases from J, with 13 bases between. CDR3 length: 14 residues. The CDR3 DNA reads as TGTGCCAGCTCCCTTACACGGAGTTACAATGAGCAGTTCTTC. Protein product: CASSLTRSYNEQFF.

The chain links TRBV7-2 to TRBJ2-1; 10 bases align to TRBD1. The CDR3 contains 14 residues. CDR1 and CDR2 (germline): SGHTA, FQGNSA. After removal of 6 bases from V and 8 bases from J, the junction contained 7 bases not matched to a gene. CDR3 bases: TGTGCCAGCAGGCCGGGACAGGGGTTCGATGAGCAGTTCTTC. Translation: CASRPGQGFDEQFF.

This clone was detected only once. The V gene is TRBV6-5, the J gene TRBJ1-1; D remains unclear. Germline CDR1 and CDR2: MNHEY and SVGAGI. The ends were cut back, 2 bases at V and 0 bases at J, with 7 bases in the middle. The CDR3 runs 14 residues. CDR3 coding DNA: TGTGCCAGCAGTTACCGACTCTTGAACACTGAAGCTTTCTTT. This codes for CASSYRLLNTEAFF.

The V and J genes are TRBV5-1 and TRBJ2-3; the D is unclear. The V and J ends lost 4 bases and 8 bases respectively, with 11 bases between them. The length of the CDR3 is 12 residues. Germline V gives CDR1 SGHRS, CDR2 YFSETQ. The CDR3 sequence: CASSEPSGTQYF. The CDR3 nucleotides read TGCGCCAGCAGCGAACCGTCGGGTACGCAGTATTTT.

This clone has just a few counts. The chain recombines TRBV10-3 with TRBJ2-7, with 7 bases matching TRBD1. Trimming at V came to 7 bases and at J to 7 bases, leaving 13 bases not matched to a gene. CDR3 length: 14 residues. Germline assignment: CDR1 ENHRY and CDR2 SYGVKD. In nucleotides, the CDR3 is TGTGCCATCAAGCTGGGACAGCAGTCTACGGAGCAGTACTTC. It yields the protein CAIKLGQQSTEQYF.

This clone occurred a few times. The chain couples TRBV5-1 to TRBJ1-1, with TRBD1 as a possible D gene (5 bases). The CDR3 loop spans 14 amino acids. CDR1 and CDR2 (germline): SGHRS, YFSETQ. V lost 0 bases and J 2 bases, leaving 8 bases between the germline ends. The CDR3 DNA follows: TGCGCCAGCAGCTTGGCGACAGATAACACTGAAGCTTTCTTT. Translated: CASSLATDNTEAFF.

The rearrangement joins TRBV10-2 to TRBJ2-7, with 11 positions matching TRBD2. V lost 6 bases to trimming and J lost 6 bases; unmatched junction nucleotides: 7. CDR3 size: 14 residues. Germline V gene lookup returns CDR1 WSHSY and CDR2 SAAADI. The CDR3 DNA reads as TGCGCCAGCAGCGGACTAGCGGGTCTAGGCGAGCAGTACTTC. Its protein is CASSGLAGLGEQYF.

Only a few counts were recorded for this clone. The gene calls are TRBV11-3 and TRBJ2-1, with D tentatively TRBD2 (5 bases). Germline CDR1 reads SGHNT; CDR2 reads YENEEA. The CDR3 is made up of 14 amino acids. V lost 1 base and J 4 bases, leaving 8 bases between the germline ends. CDR3 in DNA: TGTGCCAGCAGCTTAGGGACTTCTTACAATGAGCAGTTCTTC. This translates into CASSLGTSYNEQFF. Using reference TRBV11-3 and TRBJ2-1 for the parts outside the CDR3, the full variable domain is EAGVVQSPRYKIIEKKQPVAFWCNPISGHNTLYWYLQNLGQGPELLIRYENEEAVDDSQLPKDRFSAERLKGVDSTLKIQPAELGDSAVYLCASSLGTSYNEQFFGPGTRLTVL.

The rearrangement joins TRBV5-1 to TRBJ1-4, with D possibly matching TRBD1 (6 bases). Germline CDR1 SGHRS, CDR2 YFSETQ. The V gene lost 2 bases and the J gene lost 4 bases, with 9 bases spanning the gap. The CDR3 sequence is 14 residues long. This CDR3 reads CASSLRTDNEKLFF. Here the CDR3 DNA reads TGCGCCAGCAGCTTACGGACAGATAATGAAAAACTGTTTTTT. The whole variable domain, remainder taken from reference TRBV5-1 and TRBJ1-4, is KAGVTQTPRYLIKTRGQQVTLSCSPISGHRSVSWYQQTPGQGLQFLFEYFSETQRNKGNFPGRFSGRQFSNSRSEMNVSTLELGDSALYLCASSLRTDNEKLFFGSGTQLSVL.

The chain combines TRBV30 with TRBJ2-2, with D unclear. V lost 2 bases and J lost 0, with 10 bases in between. The germline CDR1 and CDR2 sequences are GTSNPN and SVGIG (reference sequence). CDR3 length equals 15 residues. The CDR3 DNA reads as TGTGCCTGGAGTCCCCCAGGCGCGAACACCGGGGAGCTGTTTTTT. It specifies CAWSPPGANTGELFF.

This rearrangement joins TRBV10-3 to TRBJ2-1; TRBD2 is a possible D gene (6 bases). The germline CDR1 and CDR2 sequences are ENHRY and SYGVKD. Trimming pared 7 bases from V and 8 bases from J, leaving 15 bases between. This CDR3 region has 13 residues. CDR3 DNA: TGTGCCATCACGGCGGGGCCATGGGATGAGCAGTTCTTC. Amino acids: CAITAGPWDEQFF.

This chain joins TRBV25-1 and TRBJ2-6; D unresolved. The CDR3 covers 15 residues. Deletions cut 5 bases from V and 2 bases from J, with 10 bases between. From germline, CDR1 is MGHDK and CDR2 SYGVNS. The CDR3 nucleotides read TGTGCCAGCAGTCCTCTGAGGCCTGGGGCCAACGTCCTGACTTTC. Protein product: CASSPLRPGANVLTF.

In DNA, the CDR3 is TGTGCCAGCTCACCGGTAACAGGGAGTGAAAAACTGTTTTTT. Translated: CASSPVTGSEKLFF. The gene calls are TRBV18 and TRBJ1-4, with D tentatively TRBD1 (6 bases). Trimming stripped 3 bases from V and 7 bases from J, with 12 bases between. The CDR3 is 14 amino acids. Germline loops: CDR1 KGHSH, CDR2 LQKENI.

This clone has a single count. The rearrangement uses TRBV12-5 and TRBJ1-1, with D uncertain. The CDR3 is 13 residues long. The germline V gene encodes CDR1 LGHNT and CDR2 FRNRAP. Trimming left V 2 bases short and J 5 bases short, with 9 bases between. The CDR3 reads CASGLRRETEAFF. CDR3 nucleotide sequence: TGTGCTAGTGGTTTGCGACGGGAGACTGAAGCTTTCTTT.